This is a list of T cell receptor beta chains from one sample in a study of early T cells in non-severe SARS-CoV-2 infection. TCRdb processed the 5' RACE reads anew with MiXCR; each CDR3 protein has one entry. The table records 100,000 to 150,000 distinct CDR3 sequences, about 16% of them present only once. Sequencing was performed on whole blood. Source of these receptors: an adult who was a healthcare worker with PCR-confirmed SARS-CoV-2 infection or an uninfected control (not recorded which). The CDR3 runs from the conserved cysteine through the conserved F or W. Fields, in order: J gene, V gene, D gene, clone size, CDR3 protein, CDR3 DNA. D genes are given only for firm matches. Expanded clones get a size class; other rows say once, few or many, or leave the size out.

>TRBJ2-7|TRBV21-1|.|few
CASSKADTLVSVHEQYF
TGTGCCAGCAGCAAAGCCGACACACTAGTCTCCGTCCACGAGCAGTACTTC
>TRBJ2-2|TRBV6-1|.|.
CASRQLNTGELFF
TGTGCCAGCAGACAGTTGAACACCGGGGAGCTGTTTTTT
>TRBJ2-1|TRBV4-1|TRBD1|few
CASSHGQGANNNEQFF
TGCGCCAGCAGCCACGGACAGGGGGCAAATAACAATGAGCAGTTCTTC
>TRBJ1-1|TRBV3-1|.|.
CASSPTAQAEVFF
TGTGCCAGCAGCCCAACGGCTCAGGCTGAAGTTTTCTTT
>TRBJ1-1|TRBV21-1|.|.
CASWTRQDTEAFF
TGTGCCAGTTGGACGAGGCAGGACACTGAAGCTTTCTTT
>TRBJ1-5|TRBV12-3/TRBV12-4|TRBD1|many
CASSGQGDQPQHF
TGTGCCAGCTCGGGACAGGGGGATCAGCCCCAGCATTTT
>TRBJ1-6|TRBV7-3|.|.
CASSQQGYNSPLHF
TGTGCCAGCAGCCAACAGGGATATAATTCACCCCTCCACTTT
>TRBJ2-7|TRBV29-1|.|.
CSVVGGAHEQYF
TGCAGCGTTGTAGGGGGGGCGCATGAGCAGTACTTC
>TRBJ2-7|TRBV7-6|.|few
CASSLTGESHEQYF
TGTGCCAGCAGCTTGACGGGAGAATCCCACGAGCAGTACTTC
>TRBJ2-3|TRBV20-1|.|few
CSAKKDRGAGTQYF
TGCAGTGCTAAAAAGGACCGGGGGGCGGGTACGCAGTATTTT
>TRBJ1-6|TRBV20-1|.|.
CSARIRTANSPLHF
TGCAGTGCTAGAATTAGGACAGCTAATTCACCCCTCCACTTT
>TRBJ1-1|TRBV5-1|.|.
CASSFSVDTEAFF
TGCGCCAGCAGCTTCTCAGTCGACACTGAAGCTTTCTTT
>TRBJ2-3|TRBV5-1|.|.
CASSLTGRASTDTQYF
TGCGCCAGCAGCCTCACAGGTCGTGCTAGCACAGATACGCAGTATTTT
>TRBJ1-1|TRBV20-1|.|few
CSAPFGGAGTEAFF
TGCAGTGCTCCCTTTGGGGGTGCTGGTACTGAAGCTTTCTTT
>TRBJ1-6|TRBV6-1|.|.
CASSESDNSPLHF
TGTGCCAGCAGTGAATCGGATAATTCACCCCTCCACTTT
>TRBJ2-7|TRBV12-3/TRBV12-4|.|.
CVSTPGLNHSYEQYF
TGTGTCAGCACCCCCGGGCTGAACCACTCCTACGAGCAGTACTTC
>TRBJ1-2|TRBV6-6|.|.
CASSFNYYGYTF
TGTGCCAGCAGCTTCAATTACTATGGCTACACCTTC
>TRBJ2-5|TRBV20-1|.|.
CSALGQETQYF
TGCAGTGCGCTAGGTCAAGAGACCCAGTACTTC
>TRBJ1-2|TRBV5-1|TRBD1|.
CASSLVGRGQDYGYTF
TGCGCCAGCAGCTTGGTGGGCAGGGGGCAGGACTATGGCTACACCTTC
>TRBJ2-7|TRBV29-1|.|few
CSVDRGYEQYF
TGCAGCGTGGACCGGGGCTACGAGCAGTACTTC
>TRBJ2-2|TRBV7-2|.|.
CASSLLTGAFGELFF
TGTGCCAGCAGCTTACTGACGGGGGCATTCGGGGAGCTGTTTTTT
>TRBJ2-6|TRBV9|TRBD1|few
CASSLGQGDVLTF
TGTGCCAGCAGCCTGGGACAGGGGGACGTCCTGACTTTC
>TRBJ2-3|TRBV4-1|.|.
CASSQGGGAFSTDTQYF
TGCGCCAGCAGCCAAGGTGGGGGGGCGTTTTCCACAGATACGCAGTATTTT
>TRBJ2-3|TRBV27|.|few
CASSFLPGAVTDTQYF
TGTGCCAGCAGTTTTCTCCCCGGGGCTGTCACAGATACGCAGTATTTT
>TRBJ2-7|TRBV5-1|TRBD1|.
CASSLPHGQGSPYEQYF
TGCGCCAGCAGCTTGCCCCATGGACAGGGAAGTCCTTACGAGCAGTACTTC
>TRBJ1-1|TRBV11-1|.|.
CASSALLSKNTEAFF
TGTGCCAGCTCCGCCCTTTTGAGCAAGAACACTGAAGCTTTCTTT
>TRBJ1-1|TRBV20-1|.|many
CSARPGGVDTEAFF
TGCAGTGCTAGGCCGGGGGGAGTTGACACTGAAGCTTTCTTT
>TRBJ2-7|TRBV9|.|many
CASSVSQSEKQYF
TGTGCCAGCAGCGTAAGCCAGTCGGAGAAGCAGTACTTC
>TRBJ1-1|TRBV7-9|.|.
CASSQVNSNTEAFF
TGTGCCAGCAGCCAGGTCAATTCGAACACTGAAGCTTTCTTT
>TRBJ1-1|TRBV12-3/TRBV12-4|.|few
CASILGPGNTEAFF
TGTGCCAGCATCCTAGGGCCGGGAAACACTGAAGCTTTCTTT
>TRBJ2-2|TRBV9|.|few
CASSVDHLNTGELFF
TGTGCCAGCAGCGTAGACCACCTGAACACCGGGGAGCTGTTTTTT
>TRBJ1-1|TRBV18|.|.
CASSPGPQGLNTEAFF
TGTGCCAGCTCCCCCGGGCCTCAGGGGTTGAACACTGAAGCTTTCTTT
>TRBJ2-7|TRBV6-5|.|.
CASSYSNSALEQYF
TGTGCCAGCAGTTACTCGAATTCGGCCCTCGAGCAGTACTTC
>TRBJ2-6|TRBV18|TRBD1|few
CASSPGSWTGTTGANVLTF
TGTGCCAGCTCACCCGGGAGCTGGACAGGGACCACTGGGGCCAACGTCCTGACTTTC
>TRBJ1-1|TRBV29-1|.|many
CSVDSVNTEAFF
TGCAGCGTTGACTCGGTGAACACTGAAGCTTTCTTT
>TRBJ2-3|TRBV7-9|TRBD2|.
CASSLAGTSGLADTQYF
TGTGCCAGCAGCTTAGCCGGGACTAGCGGGTTGGCAGATACGCAGTATTTT
>TRBJ2-3|TRBV6-2/TRBV6-3|.|.
CASLGAGMGTDTQYF
TGTGCCAGCTTGGGGGCGGGGATGGGCACAGATACGCAGTATTTT
>TRBJ1-1|TRBV12-3/TRBV12-4|.|few
CASRGPSTEAFF
TGTGCCAGCAGGGGACCGAGCACTGAAGCTTTCTTT
>TRBJ2-1|TRBV20-1|TRBD2|.
CSADSSGGDVNEQFF
TGCAGTGCTGACTCTAGCGGGGGGGACGTCAATGAGCAGTTCTTC